The entry below gives a single T cell receptor (beta chain) sequence along with its context. The entry originates in a study of control samples from healthy donors and cancer patients. V trimming: 7 bases; J trimming: 1 base; junction bases outside the gene matches: 3. Germline V CDR1 and CDR2: LGHDT, YNNKEL (reference sequence). The CDR3 extends over 14 amino acids. Profiling relied on immunoSEQ multiplex PCR, and the TCRdb table lists in-frame clones only, not all of them. The table records 100,000 to 150,000 clones, about 93% of them present only once. The chain links TRBV3-1 (or the pseudogene TRBV3-2) to TRBJ2-5; TRBD1 matches at 10 bases. The sequencing sample was made of blood. The sequence came from a man aged 18 to 30 in good health. CDR3 sequence (DNA): TGTGCCAGCACCGGGACAGGGGCCCAAGAGACCCAGTACTTC. It yields the protein CASTGTGAQETQYF.